This T cell receptor beta chain originates from a study of blood T cell repertoires in COVID-19. About the research overall: Acute and convalescent COVID-19 samples came from the United States, Italy and Spain. Nucleic acid was either cDNA or gDNA, and it came from T cells, B-cell-depleted T cells, or PBMCs.

Between the trimmed V and J ends, which lost 0 bases and 7 bases, there was a span of 10 bases. This CDR3 has 13 amino acids. The V gene's germline CDR1 is SGHAT and CDR2 FQNNGV. Authors' processing steps: Nucleated cell counts were estimated from reference gene primer amplification. Method: immunoSEQ multiplex PCR; TCRdb's copy keeps in-frame clones and lacks some. That table furnishes V, J and clone size, whereas the DNA furnished D and trimming. The table lists tens of thousands of clones, just over 85% of them singletons, with roughly 46% in the top ten. This clonotype was sampled from a human donor in a cohort sampled during active COVID-19. This chain links TRBV11-2 with TRBJ2-7; D gene ambiguous. Sequenced material: peripheral blood. CDR3 in amino acids: CASSLELFREQYF. The CDR3 DNA follows: TGTGCCAGCAGCTTAGAGCTCTTCAGGGAGCAGTACTTC.